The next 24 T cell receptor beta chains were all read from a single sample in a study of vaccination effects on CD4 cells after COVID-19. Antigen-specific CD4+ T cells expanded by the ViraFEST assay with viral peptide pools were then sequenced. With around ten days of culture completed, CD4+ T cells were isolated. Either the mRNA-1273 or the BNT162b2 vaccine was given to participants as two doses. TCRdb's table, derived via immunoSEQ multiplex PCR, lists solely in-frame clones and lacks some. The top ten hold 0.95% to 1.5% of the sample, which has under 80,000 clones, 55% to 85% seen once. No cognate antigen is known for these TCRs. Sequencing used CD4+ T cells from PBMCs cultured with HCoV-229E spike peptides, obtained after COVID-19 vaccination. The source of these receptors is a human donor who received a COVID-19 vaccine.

The CDR3 region is CASRPTSGGAYNEQFF. The CDR3 nucleotides read TGTGCCAGCAGACCGACTAGCGGGGGAGCCTACAATGAGCAGTTCTTC. The chain joins TRBV7-2 to TRBJ2-1; TRBD2 agrees at 12 bases. V was clipped by 6 bases and J by 2 bases; unmatched bases: 5. In germline, CDR1 is SGHTA, CDR2 FQGNSA. This CDR3 has 16 residues. Complete variable domain (other parts from reference TRBV7-2 and TRBJ2-1): GAGVSQSPSNKVTEKGKDVELRCDPISGHTALYWYRQSLGQGLEFLIYFQGNSAPDKSGLPSDRFSAERTGGSVSTLTIQRTQQEDSAVYLCASRPTSGGAYNEQFFGPGTRLTVL.

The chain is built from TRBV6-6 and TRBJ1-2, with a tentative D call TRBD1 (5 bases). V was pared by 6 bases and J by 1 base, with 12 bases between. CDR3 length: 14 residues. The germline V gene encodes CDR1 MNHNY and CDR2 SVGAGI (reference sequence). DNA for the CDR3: TGTGCCAGCAGGGGGCAAGGACGTAACTATGGCTACACCTTC. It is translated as CASRGQGRNYGYTF.

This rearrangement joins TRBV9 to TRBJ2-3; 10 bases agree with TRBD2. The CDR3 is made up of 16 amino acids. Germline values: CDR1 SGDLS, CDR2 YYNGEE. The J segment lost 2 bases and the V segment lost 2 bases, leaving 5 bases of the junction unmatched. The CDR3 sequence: CASSVLAGVDTDTQYF. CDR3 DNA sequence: TGTGCCAGCAGCGTGCTAGCGGGGGTTGACACAGATACGCAGTATTTT.

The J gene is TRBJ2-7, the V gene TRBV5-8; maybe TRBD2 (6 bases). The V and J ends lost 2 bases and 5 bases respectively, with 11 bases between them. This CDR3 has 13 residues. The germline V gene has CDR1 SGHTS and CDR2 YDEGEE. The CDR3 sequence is CASSFLSGDEQYV. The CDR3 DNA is TGTGCCAGCAGCTTTTTGTCGGGGGACGAGCAGTACGTC.

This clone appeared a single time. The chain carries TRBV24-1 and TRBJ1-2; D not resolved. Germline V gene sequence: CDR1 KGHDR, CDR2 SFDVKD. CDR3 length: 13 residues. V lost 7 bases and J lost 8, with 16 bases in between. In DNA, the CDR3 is TGTGCCACCAGACCCACTTCACGAGACGGCTACACCTTC. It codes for CATRPTSRDGYTF.

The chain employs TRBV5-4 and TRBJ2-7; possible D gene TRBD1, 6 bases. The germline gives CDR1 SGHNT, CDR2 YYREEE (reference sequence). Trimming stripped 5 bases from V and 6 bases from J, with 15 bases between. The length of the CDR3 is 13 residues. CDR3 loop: CASSTNRVGEQYV. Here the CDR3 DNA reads TGTGCCAGCAGTACGAACAGGGTCGGCGAGCAGTACGTC.

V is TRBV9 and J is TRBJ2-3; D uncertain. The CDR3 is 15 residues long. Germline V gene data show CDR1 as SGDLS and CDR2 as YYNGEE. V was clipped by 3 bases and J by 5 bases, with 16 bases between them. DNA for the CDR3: TGTGCCAGCAGCGCCCACCGGGCCCCCGAAGATACGCAGTATTTT. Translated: CASSAHRAPEDTQYF.

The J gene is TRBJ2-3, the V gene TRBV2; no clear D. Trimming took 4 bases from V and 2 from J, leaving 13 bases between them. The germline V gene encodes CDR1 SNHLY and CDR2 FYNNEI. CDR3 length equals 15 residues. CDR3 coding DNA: TGTGCCAGCAGTGGAGACAAATCCCCCACAGATACGCAGTATTTT. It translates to CASSGDKSPTDTQYF. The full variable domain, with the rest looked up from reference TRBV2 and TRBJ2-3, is EPEVTQTPSHQVTQMGQEVILRCVPISNHLYFYWYRQILGQKVEFLVSFYNNEISEKSEIFDDQFSVERPDGSNFTLKIRSTKLEDSAMYFCASSGDKSPTDTQYFGPGTRLTVL.

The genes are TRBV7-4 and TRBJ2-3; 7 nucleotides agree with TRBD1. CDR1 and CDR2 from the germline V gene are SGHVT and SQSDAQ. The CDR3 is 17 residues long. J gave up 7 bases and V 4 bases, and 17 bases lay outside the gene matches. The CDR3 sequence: CASSSKFDRELGHTQYF. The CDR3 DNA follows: TGTGCCAGCAGCTCAAAGTTCGACAGGGAGTTGGGTCATACGCAGTATTTT.

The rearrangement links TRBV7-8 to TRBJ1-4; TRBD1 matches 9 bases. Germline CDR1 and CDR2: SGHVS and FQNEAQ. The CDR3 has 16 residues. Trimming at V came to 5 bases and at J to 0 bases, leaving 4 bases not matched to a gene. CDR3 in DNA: TGTGCCAGCAGCCCCGACAGGGGGGCAACTAATGAAAAACTGTTTTTT. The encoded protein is CASSPDRGATNEKLFF. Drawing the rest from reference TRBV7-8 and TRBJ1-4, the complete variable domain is GAGVSQSPRYKVAKRGQDVALRCDPISGHVSLFWYQQALGQGPEFLTYFQNEAQLDKSGLPSDRFFAERPEGSVSTLKIQRTQQEDSAVYLCASSPDRGATNEKLFFGSGTQLSVL.

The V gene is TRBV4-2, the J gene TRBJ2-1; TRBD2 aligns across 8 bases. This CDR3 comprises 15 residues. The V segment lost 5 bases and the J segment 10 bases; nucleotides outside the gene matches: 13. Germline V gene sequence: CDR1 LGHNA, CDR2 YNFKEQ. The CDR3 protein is CASSLTSGGLKEQFF. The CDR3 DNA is TGTGCCAGCAGCTTAACTAGCGGCGGCCTGAAAGAGCAGTTCTTC.

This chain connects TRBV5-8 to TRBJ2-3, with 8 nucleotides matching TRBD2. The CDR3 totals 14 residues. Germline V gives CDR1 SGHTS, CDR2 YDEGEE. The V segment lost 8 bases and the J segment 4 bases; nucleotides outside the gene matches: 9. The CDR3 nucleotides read TGTGCCAGTCCGGGACTAGGTGTTTCAGATACGCAGTATTTT. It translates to CASPGLGVSDTQYF.

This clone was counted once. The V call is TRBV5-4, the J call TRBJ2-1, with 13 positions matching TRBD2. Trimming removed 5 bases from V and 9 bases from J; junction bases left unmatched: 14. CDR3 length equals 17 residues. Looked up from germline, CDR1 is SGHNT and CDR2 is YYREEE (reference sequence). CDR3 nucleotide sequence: TGTGCCAGCAGTCCTACCGGGACTAGCGGGGTAGTGGGTGAGCAGTTCTTC. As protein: CASSPTGTSGVVGEQFF.

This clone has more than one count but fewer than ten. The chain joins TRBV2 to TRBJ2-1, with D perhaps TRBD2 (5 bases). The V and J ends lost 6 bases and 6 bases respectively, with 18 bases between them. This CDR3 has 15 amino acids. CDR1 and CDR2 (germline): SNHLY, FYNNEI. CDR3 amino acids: CASSATGIFPNEQFF. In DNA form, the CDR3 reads TGTGCCAGCAGCGCTACGGGGATTTTCCCCAATGAGCAGTTCTTC.

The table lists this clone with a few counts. The CDR3 sequence: CASSLGQETNTEAFF. CDR3 nucleotides: TGTGCCAGCAGCTTAGGACAGGAGACCAACACTGAAGCTTTCTTT. The genes are TRBV7-9 and TRBJ1-1; the D gene is possibly TRBD1 (6 bases). Germline V gives CDR1 SEHNR, CDR2 FQNEAQ (reference sequence). The CDR3 has 15 residues. The V gene lost 1 base and the J gene lost 2 bases, with 11 bases spanning the gap.

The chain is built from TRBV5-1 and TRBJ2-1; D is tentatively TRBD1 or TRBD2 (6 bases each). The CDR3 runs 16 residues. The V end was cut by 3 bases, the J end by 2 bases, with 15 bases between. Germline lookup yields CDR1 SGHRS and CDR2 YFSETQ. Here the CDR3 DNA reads TGCGCCAGCAGCTCGGAGGGGGTGGGGCCCTACAATGAGCAGTTCTTC. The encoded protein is CASSSEGVGPYNEQFF. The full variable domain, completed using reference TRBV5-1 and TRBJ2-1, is KAGVTQTPRYLIKTRGQQVTLSCSPISGHRSVSWYQQTPGQGLQFLFEYFSETQRNKGNFPGRFSGRQFSNSRSEMNVSTLELGDSALYLCASSSEGVGPYNEQFFGPGTRLTVL.

The CDR3 here is CASRGDRVWYGYTF. DNA of the CDR3: TGTGCCAGCAGAGGGGACAGGGTGTGGTATGGCTACACCTTC. The V call is TRBV6-5, the J call TRBJ1-2, with TRBD1 matching over 9 bases. The CDR3 is made up of 14 amino acids. Per the germline V gene, CDR1 is MNHEY and CDR2 is SVGAGI. V gave up 6 bases and J gave up 5 bases; unmatched junction bases: 7.

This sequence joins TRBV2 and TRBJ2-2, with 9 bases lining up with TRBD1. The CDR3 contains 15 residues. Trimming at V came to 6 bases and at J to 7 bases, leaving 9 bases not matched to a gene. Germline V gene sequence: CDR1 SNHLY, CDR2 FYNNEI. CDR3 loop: CASSPGTGRNGELFF. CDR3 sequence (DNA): TGTGCCAGCAGCCCCGGGACAGGGCGGAACGGGGAGCTGTTTTTT.

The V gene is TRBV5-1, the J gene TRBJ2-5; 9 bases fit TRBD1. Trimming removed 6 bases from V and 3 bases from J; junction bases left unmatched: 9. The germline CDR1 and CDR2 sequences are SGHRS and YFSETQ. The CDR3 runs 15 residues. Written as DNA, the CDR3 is TGCGCCAGCAAAGCGACAGGGGGAAGTGAAGAGACCCAGTACTTC. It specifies CASKATGGSEETQYF.

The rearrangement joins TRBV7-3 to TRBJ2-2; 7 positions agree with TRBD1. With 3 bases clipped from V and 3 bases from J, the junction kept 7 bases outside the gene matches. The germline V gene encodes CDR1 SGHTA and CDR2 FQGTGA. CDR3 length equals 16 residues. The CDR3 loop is CASSFRGPGDTGELFF. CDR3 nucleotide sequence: TGTGCCAGCAGCTTTAGGGGGCCAGGGGACACCGGGGAGCTGTTTTTT.

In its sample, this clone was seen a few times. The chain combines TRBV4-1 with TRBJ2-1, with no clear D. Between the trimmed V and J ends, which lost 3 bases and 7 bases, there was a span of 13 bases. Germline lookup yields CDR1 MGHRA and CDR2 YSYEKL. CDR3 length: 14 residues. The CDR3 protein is CASSHLPVVNEQFF. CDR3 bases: TGCGCCAGCAGCCACCTCCCGGTCGTTAATGAGCAGTTCTTC.

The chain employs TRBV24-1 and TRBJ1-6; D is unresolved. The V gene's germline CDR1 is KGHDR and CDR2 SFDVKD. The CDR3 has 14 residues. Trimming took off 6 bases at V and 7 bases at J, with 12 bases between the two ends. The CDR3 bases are TGTGCCACCAGTCCAGCGGGGAACAATTCACCCCTCCACTTT. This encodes CATSPAGNNSPLHF.

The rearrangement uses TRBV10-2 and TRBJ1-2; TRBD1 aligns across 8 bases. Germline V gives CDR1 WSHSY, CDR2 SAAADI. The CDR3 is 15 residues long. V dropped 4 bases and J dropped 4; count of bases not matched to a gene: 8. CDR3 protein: CASSGGDRTFYGYTF. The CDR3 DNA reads TGCGCCAGCAGTGGGGGGGACAGGACATTCTATGGCTACACCTTC.

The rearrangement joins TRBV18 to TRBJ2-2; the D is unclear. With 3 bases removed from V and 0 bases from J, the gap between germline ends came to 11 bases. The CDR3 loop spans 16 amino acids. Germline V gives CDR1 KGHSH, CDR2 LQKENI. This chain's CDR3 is CASSPGSPSNTGELFF. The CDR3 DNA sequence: TGTGCCAGCTCACCGGGCAGCCCCTCGAACACCGGGGAGCTGTTTTTT.